One and the same sample provided the 23 T cell receptor beta chains below, sequenced in a study of regulatory T cells in long-lasting Graves disease. Documented time point: newly diagnosed GD, antithyroid drugs for less than 3 months. RNA extracted from PBMCs served as the sequencing template. Arm-PCR of CDR3 regions and iRepertoire HTBI primers were the basis on which TCR beta libraries were built. TCRdb re-called the multiplex PCR reads through MiXCR, storing one row per CDR3 protein. The sample records hundreds of thousands of distinct CDR3 sequences, about 15% being singletons. This same sample was also part of a study on T cells in Graves' hyperthyroidism and ophthalmopathy.

The sequencing here drew on peripheral blood mononuclear cells (PBMCs), taken at new diagnosis, from a patient treated with antithyroid drugs. These receptors were taken from a woman between 40 and 55 years old with Graves disease.

The chain recombines TRBV28 with TRBJ2-7; 10 bases line up with TRBD2. With V trimmed by 3 bases and J by 0 bases, 5 bases remained unmatched. The CDR3 spans 16 residues. The germline V gene encodes CDR1 MDHEN and CDR2 SYDVKM. The CDR3 sequence is CASSLASGSSSYEQYF. For the CDR3, the DNA is TGTGCCAGCAGTTTGGCTAGCGGGAGCAGCTCCTACGAGCAGTACTTC.

This clonotype was counted between two and nine times. CDR3 loop: CASSSSMTTGRPEAFF. The CDR3 DNA is TGTGCCAGCAGTTCTAGCATGACCACAGGGCGTCCGGAAGCTTTCTTT. The V gene is TRBV6-2 or TRBV6-3, the J gene TRBJ1-1, with a weak D call TRBD1 (6 bases). The V end lost 4 bases, the J end lost 8 bases, and 23 bases lay between the germline ends. The germline V gene encodes CDR1 MNHEY and CDR2 SVGEGT. The CDR3 loop spans 16 amino acids.

At least ten counts were recorded for this clonotype. This CDR3 is CSAISGRVYEQYF. In DNA, the CDR3 is TGCAGTGCTATTAGCGGGAGGGTCTACGAGCAGTACTTC. The genes are TRBV20-1 and TRBJ2-7; 11 bases fit TRBD2. This CDR3 is 13 amino acids long. V shed 4 bases and J 3 bases; nucleotides not matched to a gene: 2. The germline CDR1 and CDR2 sequences are DFQATT and SNEGSKA (reference sequence).

This clonotype was found a few times. The chain recombines TRBV5-4 with TRBJ2-1; 10 nucleotides match TRBD1. The CDR3 is 14 amino acids. Germline assignment: CDR1 SGHNT and CDR2 YYREEE (reference sequence). V lost 2 bases, J lost 9 bases, and 5 bases stayed unmatched. The CDR3 protein is CASSLRQGAGEQFF. DNA for the CDR3: TGTGCCAGCAGCTTACGACAGGGGGCTGGTGAGCAGTTCTTC.

The genes are TRBV20-1 and TRBJ2-3; D is possibly TRBD1 or TRBD2 (5 bases each). V was clipped by 3 bases and J by 1 base, with 14 bases between them. Germline V lookup: CDR1 DFQATT, CDR2 SNEGSKA (reference sequence). This CDR3 comprises 15 residues. CDR3 coding DNA: TGCAGTGCTAGGGAACCGGGACGGCGCACAGATACGCAGTATTTT. Protein sequence: CSAREPGRRTDTQYF.

Worth noting for this clonotype: This may arise from a read error, as a much more abundant clone is one base away. The V gene is TRBV27, the J gene TRBJ2-3; D uncertain. V lost 10 bases, J lost 9 bases, and 17 bases lay in between. This CDR3 spans 12 amino acids. Germline CDR1 MNHEY, CDR2 SMNVEV (reference sequence). The CDR3 reads CATSSPGLTQYF. CDR3 sequence (DNA): TGTGCCACCTCATCGCCGGGTCTGACGCAGTATTTT.

This clonotype was observed many times. The rearrangement links TRBV10-3 to TRBJ2-7, with D perhaps matching TRBD2 (5 bases). The CDR3 consists of 14 residues. The germline V and J ends were trimmed by 4 bases and 1 base, with 11 bases remaining between them. Germline loops: CDR1 ENHRY, CDR2 SYGVKD. The chain's CDR3 is CAISGVRGSYEQYF. The CDR3 region has the DNA TGTGCCATCAGTGGGGTACGGGGATCCTACGAGCAGTACTTC.

The chain uses TRBV4-1 and TRBJ1-2, with a possible D match to TRBD1 (5 bases). With 1 base removed from V and 4 bases from J, the gap between germline ends came to 7 bases. Per the germline V gene, CDR1 is MGHRA and CDR2 is YSYEKL. The CDR3 length is 13 residues. CDR3 protein: CASSQAGRYGYTF. CDR3 in DNA: TGCGCCAGCAGCCAAGCAGGGCGCTATGGCTACACCTTC.

V is TRBV28 and J is TRBJ1-1; 7 bases align to TRBD1. With V trimmed by 3 bases and J by 4 bases, 8 bases remained unmatched. This CDR3 spans 15 amino acids. In germline, CDR1 is MDHEN, CDR2 SYDVKM. The CDR3 DNA sequence: TGTGCCAGCAGTTTCCAGGGGGGCTCGCTCACTGAAGCTTTCTTT. Its translation is CASSFQGGSLTEAFF.

This rearrangement joins TRBV7-8 to TRBJ1-1; D remains ambiguous. Germline V gene lookup returns CDR1 SGHVS and CDR2 FQNEAQ. The CDR3 runs to 15 residues. V lost 3 bases, J lost 4 bases, and 15 bases lay in between. The CDR3 DNA follows: TGTGCCAGCAGCTTTAAACATCTGGAGGGCACTGAAGCTTTCTTT. Amino acids: CASSFKHLEGTEAFF.

J is TRBJ2-3 and V is TRBV27; no firm D call. V shed 3 bases and J shed 11 bases, with 3 bases lying between them. The CDR3 sequence is 9 residues long. Germline values: CDR1 MNHEY, CDR2 SMNVEV (reference sequence). CDR3 nucleotides: TGTGCCAGCAGTTTCCGGCAGTATTTT. As protein: CASSFRQYF.

This clonotype was seen many times. The rearrangement joins TRBV29-1 to TRBJ2-1, with D perhaps given as TRBD1 or TRBD2 (5 bases each). V lost 6 bases and J 8 bases, leaving 14 bases between the germline ends. CDR1 is SQVTM and CDR2 is ANQGSEA in the germline V gene. The CDR3 is 12 amino acids. CDR3 nucleotides: TGCAGCGTCGAGGGGCTGGACCATGAGCAGTTCTTC. Amino acid sequence: CSVEGLDHEQFF.

This clonotype was observed many times. This chain connects TRBV12-3 or TRBV12-4 to TRBJ2-5, with D possibly matching TRBD2 (5 bases). CDR3 length equals 17 residues. Trimming took off 3 bases at V and 4 bases at J, with 21 bases between the two ends. CDR3 residues: CASSFSAGRRGGETQYF. The CDR3, as DNA: TGTGCCAGCAGTTTCTCGGCAGGTCGACGCGGAGGAGAGACCCAGTACTTC.

In regard to this clonotype: A much more abundant neighbour one base away suggests this may be a read error. The chain is built from TRBV15 and TRBJ2-7, with D unclear. CDR3 length equals 13 residues. CDR1 and CDR2 from the germline V gene are LNHNV and YYDKDF (reference sequence). The V gene lost 0 bases and the J gene lost 6 bases, with 9 bases spanning the gap. CDR3 region: CATSREDQGEQYF. DNA for the CDR3: TGTGCCACCAGCAGAGAGGACCAAGGCGAGCAGTACTTC.

The V call is TRBV18, the J call TRBJ1-2; D gene unclear. Germline values: CDR1 KGHSH, CDR2 LQKENI. Trimming pared 6 bases from V and 4 bases from J, leaving 12 bases between. There are 13 residues in the CDR3. Here the CDR3 reads CASSPTDLYGYTF. The CDR3 coding sequence is TGTGCCAGCTCGCCGACGGACCTCTATGGCTACACCTTC.

This clonotype was counted at least ten times. The chain carries TRBV28 and TRBJ1-1; D gene unclear. Deletions cut 7 bases from V and 1 base from J, with 7 bases between. CDR3 size: 12 residues. Germline lookup yields CDR1 MDHEN and CDR2 SYDVKM. CDR3 coding DNA: TGTGCCAGCACTCACACGAACACTGAAGCTTTCTTT. Protein sequence: CASTHTNTEAFF.

The gene calls are TRBV7-2 and TRBJ2-4, with TRBD1 matching over 8 bases. V was pared by 2 bases and J by 1 base, with 4 bases of the junction left unmatched. Germline assignment: CDR1 SGHTA and CDR2 FQGNSA. The length of the CDR3 is 16 residues. CDR3 bases: TGTGCCAGCAGCTTATCCGACAGGGGCGCCAAAAACATTCAGTACTTC. The encoded protein is CASSLSDRGAKNIQYF.

This clonotype was observed at least ten times. J is TRBJ2-5 and V is TRBV10-1; D gene uncertain. Trimming pared 11 bases from V and 2 bases from J, leaving 24 bases between. The length of the CDR3 is 16 residues. In germline, CDR1 is WNHNN, CDR2 SYGVQD (reference sequence). CDR3 amino acids: CAGPDRRVNLQETQYF. CDR3 bases: TGCGCCGGTCCCGATCGACGGGTAAACCTTCAAGAGACCCAGTACTTC.

This clonotype was seen many times. The CDR3, as DNA: TGCAGTGCCCCAGGGAGGGGCCTCTACGAGCAGTACTTC. Protein sequence: CSAPGRGLYEQYF. The rearrangement uses TRBV20-1 and TRBJ2-7, with TRBD2 matching over 7 bases. J was trimmed by 3 bases and V by 6 bases; bases with no gene match: 8. This CDR3 contains 13 residues. Germline V lookup: CDR1 DFQATT, CDR2 SNEGSKA (reference sequence).

This CDR3 reads CASSHPGLGETLNNTIYF. CDR3 in DNA: TGCGCCAGCAGCCATCCGGGGCTGGGAGAGACTTTGAACAACACCATATATTTT. The J gene is TRBJ1-3, the V gene TRBV4-1; a weak D match, TRBD1 (5 bases). Germline CDR1 and CDR2: MGHRA and YSYEKL. V lost 3 bases and J lost 7, with 25 bases in between. The CDR3 length is 18 residues.

V usage is TRBV12-3 or TRBV12-4 and J usage is TRBJ1-3; 8 bases are shared with TRBD1. V lost 6 bases, J lost 4 bases, and 8 bases stayed unmatched. CDR3 size: 15 residues. The CDR3 spells CASSAHQGAGNTIYF. The CDR3 nucleotides are TGTGCCAGCAGCGCGCACCAGGGGGCCGGAAACACCATATATTTT.

The chain combines TRBV5-4 with TRBJ1-1; D remains unclear. The CDR3 spans 14 residues. V was pared by 0 bases and J by 6 bases, with 12 bases between. From germline, CDR1 is SGHNT and CDR2 YYREEE (reference sequence). CDR3 region: CASSLESRGSEAFF. In DNA form, the CDR3 reads TGTGCCAGCAGCTTGGAGTCCAGAGGATCTGAAGCTTTCTTT.

This sequence joins TRBV6-2 or TRBV6-3 and TRBJ1-2; 10 nucleotides agree with TRBD1. Germline V lookup: CDR1 MNHEY, CDR2 SVGEGT. This CDR3 has 13 amino acids. V shed 6 bases, J shed 8 bases, and the junction held 6 bases outside the gene matches. The CDR3 sequence is CASRETGGDGYTF. CDR3 bases: TGTGCCAGCAGGGAGACAGGGGGCGACGGCTACACCTTC.